This T cell receptor (beta chain) came from a study of blood T cells in healthy people across ages. Healthy Caucasian individuals from Russia aged roughly 6 to 95 served as donors. Per-sample yields of isolated PBMCs were at least 6 million. The CDR3 consists of 17 residues. Alongside a J-beta primer mix, a sample-barcoded 5' primer served in a second PCR lasting roughly 7 to 12 cycles. All cDNA molecules were each tagged by a template-switch adaptor with 12 random nucleotides. There were at least 2.5 million CDR3-containing paired-end reads obtained from each sample. TCRdb passed the 5' RACE reads through MiXCR, listing each CDR3 protein once. The sample consists of about 290,000 distinct CDR3 sequences, around 27% of them appearing once. This clonotype was counted only a few times.

The V call is TRBV21-1, the J call TRBJ2-7; the D call TRBD1 from the table was never checked on the DNA. TRBV21-1 is a recognized pseudogene. The source of this sequence is a woman in her 70s in good health. The sequencing input was blood. CDR3 sequence: CASSKGGETAGGYEQYF. The CDR3 coding sequence is TGTGCCAGCAGCAAAGGAGGGGAAACGGCAGGGGGCTACGAGCAGTACTTC.